The 19 T cell receptor gamma chains below all came from one sample that was sequenced in a study of γδ T cells in repeated Plasmodium falciparum infection. TCRdb re-processed the multiplex PCR reads using CATT. Of around 14,000 gamma-chain clones listed, 1.5% to 2% are singletons. Flow sorting of PBMC yielded separate Vgamma9/Vdelta2+ and Vdelta2-negative gammadelta T cell populations for bulk repertoire analysis. What was sequenced was gamma-delta T cells from blood. These receptors were obtained from a pool of human donors (malaria-infected and uninfected, not separated).

This clone showed up just a few times. The mismatch at residue 9 between this DNA's translation and the TCRdb protein of a much larger clone likely reflects a read error; the protein shown is translated from the DNA. The rearrangement joins TRGV9 to TRGJ1 or TRGJ2. The J gene was missing in TCRdb and was found by matching the end of the DNA to germline. The CDR3 totals 13 residues. The V and J ends lost 3 bases and 10 bases, in that order; junction bases with no gene match: 12. The germline CDR1 and CDR2 sequences are GITISATS and ISYDGTV (reference sequence). CDR3 bases: TGTGCCTTGTGGGAGTTTAAGGGTGAGAAGAAACTCTTT. Residues: CALWEFKGEKKLF.

This clone was seen repeatedly, ten times or more. The TCRdb protein comes from a much larger clone and disagrees with this DNA's translation at residue 7, likely due to a read error; the protein given here is derived from the DNA. The chain links TRGV9 to TRGJP. The J gene was missing in TCRdb and was found by matching the end of the DNA to germline. V was pared by 4 bases and J by 6 bases, with 6 bases of the junction left unmatched. This CDR3 comprises 16 residues. Germline assignment: CDR1 GITISATS and CDR2 ISYDGTV (reference sequence). CDR3 sequence reads: CALWDLRELGKKIKVF. As DNA, the CDR3 is TGTGCCTTGTGGGACCTTCGAGAGTTGGGCAAAAAAATCAAGGTATTT.

This clone has ten or more counts. A far larger clone is one base from this, pointing to a likely read error. Additional DNA sequences in this sample encode the identical CDR3. The chain couples TRGV9 to TRGJP. The germline gives CDR1 GITISATS, CDR2 ISYDGTV (reference sequence). CDR3 length: 16 residues. CDR3: CALWETEELGKKIKVF. CDR3 coding DNA: TGTGCCTTGTGGGAAACGGAGGAGTTGGGCAAAAAAATCAAGGTATTC.

The sample holds a few counts of this clone. TCRdb records a much larger clone's protein for this DNA, with a difference at residue 3 that likely arises from a read error; the protein given is the translation of the DNA. The chain employs TRGV3 and TRGJ1 or TRGJ2. TCRdb gives no J gene; it was assigned here by matching the DNA to germline. The germline V gene has CDR1 VTNTFY and CDR2 YDVSTARD (reference sequence). The CDR3 covers 12 residues. The CDR3 coding sequence is TGTGCCGCCTGGGACAGTAACTATAAGAAACTCTTT. It yields the protein CAAWDSNYKKLF.

In the case of this clone: The amino acid sequence in TCRdb belongs to a much larger clone and departs from this DNA's translation at residue 9, likely a sequencing read error; the sequence shown is translated from the DNA. A V gene of TRGV4 was called, but no J gene was assigned. In germline, CDR1 is EGSTGY, CDR2 YDSYTSSV. The CDR3 sequence is 11 residues long. In nucleotides, the CDR3 is TGTGCCACCTGGGATGACAAAAAGAATCTCTTT. As protein: CATWDDKKNLF.

Regarding this clone: The DNA is left out, because the CDR3 cannot be placed on it with certainty; the CDR3 is given as TCRdb lists it. Additional DNA sequences in this sample encode the identical CDR3. V gene assignment gives TRGV3, but the J gene was left uncalled. The CDR3 has 31 amino acids, counting both end residues. The germline CDR1 and CDR2 sequences are VTNTFY and YDVSTARD (reference sequence). CDR3 residues: CATWDRIIIRNSLAVEQHWVSQVSIGRIQHF.

In this sample, this clone turned up a few times. TCRdb shows a much larger clone's protein in place of this DNA's translation, and the two differ at residue 4, likely through a read error; the protein shown is translated from the DNA. The chain joins TRGV5 to TRGJ1 or TRGJ2. No J segment appears in TCRdb, so it was assigned here by matching the sequence to germline. Germline CDR1 VINAFY, CDR2 YDVSNSKD. V trimming: 9 bases; J trimming: 6 bases; junction bases outside the gene matches: 11. The CDR3 extends over 12 amino acids. DNA for the CDR3: TGTGCCACCCGGGTTGGGATTTATAAGAAACTCTTT. This codes for CATRVGIYKKLF.

This clone has at least ten counts. TCRdb attributes to this sequence the protein of a much larger clone, which differs from the DNA translation at residue 12; a read error is likely, and the protein displayed is translated from the DNA. The gene calls are TRGV9 and TRGJP. No J gene was available from TCRdb, and it was assigned here by a germline match of the DNA. CDR1 GITISATS and CDR2 ISYDGTV come from the germline V gene (reference sequence). This CDR3 is 17 amino acids long. CDR3 nucleotides: TGTGCCTTGTGGGACCCCGCCCAAGAGTTGGGCGAAAAAATCAAGGTATTT. Amino acid sequence: CALWDPAQELGEKIKVF.

As regards this clone: Since a far larger clone is one base different, this is likely a read error. TRGV4 is the V gene, and the J gene was not called. There are 12 residues in the CDR3. Germline loops: CDR1 EGSTGY, CDR2 YDSYTSSV. This CDR3 is CATWALRYKKLF. For the CDR3, the DNA is TGTGCCACCTGGGCCCTGCGGTATAAGAAGCTCTTT.

This clone has more than one count but fewer than ten. The translation of this DNA and the TCRdb protein of a much larger clone differ at residue 5, probably owing to a read error; the protein shown here is translated from the DNA. This chain joins TRGV9 and TRGJ1 or TRGJ2. Germline loops: CDR1 GITISATS, CDR2 ISYDGTV (reference sequence). V lost 6 bases, J lost 0 bases, and 11 bases stayed unmatched. This CDR3 spans 15 amino acids. DNA of the CDR3: TGTGCCTTGTGGATATTCATATCGAATTATTATAAGAAACTCTTT. Its translation: CALWIFISNYYKKLF.

This chain links TRGV9 with TRGJP. Germline trimming cut 0 bases from V and 19 bases from J; bases unmatched to any gene: 15. The CDR3 spans 16 residues. Germline lookup yields CDR1 GITISATS and CDR2 ISYDGTV (reference sequence). For the CDR3, the DNA is TGTGCCTTGTGGGAGGTGCGGGAAGAGTTGAGCAAAATCAAGGTATTT. This encodes CALWEVREELSKIKVF.

This clone was counted only a few times. It is likely a read error: a sequence one base away is far more abundant. Other DNA sequences in the same sample also yield this CDR3. The V gene is given as TRGV9, and no J gene call is available. CDR3 length equals 12 residues. Per the germline V gene, CDR1 is GITISATS and CDR2 is ISYDGTV (reference sequence). The CDR3 DNA follows: TGTGCCTTGTGGAGGAATTATTATAAGAAGCTCTTT. It encodes CALWRNYYKKLF.

On this clone: TCRdb lists the protein of a much larger clone for this DNA, which differs at residue 3, so this is likely a read error; the protein given here is translated from the DNA itself. The J gene is TRGJ1 or TRGJ2, the V gene TRGV5. The germline CDR1 and CDR2 sequences are VINAFY and YDVSNSKD. The CDR3 is made up of 13 amino acids. The CDR3 sequence is CAAWDRHYYKKLF. The CDR3 nucleotides are TGTGCCGCCTGGGACAGGCACTATTATAAGAAACTCTTT.

This clone was observed many times. The genes are TRGV9 and TRGJP2. V lost 3 bases and J lost 5; bases outside the gene matches: 3. Germline CDR1 is GITISATS and CDR2 is ISYDGTV (reference sequence). The CDR3 is made up of 13 amino acids. The CDR3 nucleotides read TGTGCCTTGTGGGAGCCCAGTGATTGGATCAAGACGTTT. Residues: CALWEPSDWIKTF.

As regards this clone: TCRdb records a much larger clone's protein for this DNA, with a difference at residue 10 that likely arises from a read error; the protein given is the translation of the DNA. Called V gene: TRGV2; the J gene was not called. This CDR3 comprises 12 residues. CDR1 is EGSNGY and CDR2 is YDSYNSKV in the germline V gene. CDR3 sequence: CATWDVGYKRLF. The CDR3 DNA follows: TGTGCCACCTGGGACGTCGGTTATAAGAGACTCTTT.

About this clone itself: TCRdb lists the protein of a much larger clone for this DNA, which differs at residue 7, so this is likely a read error; the protein given here is translated from the DNA itself. The rearrangement uses TRGV4 and TRGJP2. TCRdb does not report a J gene; here it was assigned by matching the DNA to germline references. CDR3 length: 17 residues. Unmatched junction bases numbered 13, after V lost 5 bases and J lost 1 base. Germline values: CDR1 EGSTGY, CDR2 YDSYTSSV. CDR3 nucleotides: TGTGCCACCTGGGCCCATCAACCACGTAGTAGTGATTGGATCAAGACGTTT. It specifies CATWAHQPRSSDWIKTF.

The table lists this clone with many counts. The protein held in TCRdb is that of a much larger clone and does not match this DNA's translation at residue 9, likely because of a read error; the protein shown is translated from the DNA. The chain links TRGV9 to TRGJ1 or TRGJ2. There are 13 residues in the CDR3. Germline CDR1 reads GITISATS; CDR2 reads ISYDGTV (reference sequence). The chain's CDR3 is CALWEENYHKKLF. Here the CDR3 DNA reads TGTGCCTTGTGGGAGGAGAATTATCATAAGAAACTCTTT.

This clone has just a few counts. This is likely an artifact of a read error, given a far larger clone one base away. This sample includes further DNA sequences coding for the same CDR3. The chain is built from TRGV9 and TRGJP. Here the J gene was assigned by germline matching of the DNA, as TCRdb has none. CDR1 and CDR2 (germline): GITISATS, ISYDGTV (reference sequence). The CDR3 extends over 17 amino acids. In nucleotides, the CDR3 is TGTGCCTTGTGGGAGGAGATACAAGAGCTGGGCAAAAAAATCAAGGTATTT. This translates into CALWEEIQELGKKIKVF.

With respect to this clone: Translating this DNA gives a protein that differs at residue 3 from the TCRdb one, which belongs to a much larger clone; a read error is likely, and the protein shown is this translation. V usage is TRGV9 and J usage is TRGJ1 or TRGJ2. No J gene was available from TCRdb, and it was assigned here by a germline match of the DNA. The CDR3 extends over 11 amino acids. Germline V gene lookup returns CDR1 GITISATS and CDR2 ISYDGTV (reference sequence). The CDR3 spells CAWWEDYKKLF. The CDR3 bases are TGTGCCTGGTGGGAGGACTATAAGAAACTCTTT.